This T cell receptor (beta chain) stems from a study of early T cells in non-severe SARS-CoV-2 infection. For the study at large: It was bulk RNA from unsorted whole blood that was sequenced, and the chains were unpaired.

The CDR3 is 17 residues long. In its sample, this clonotype was seen many times. Unique molecular identifier tags were affixed to discrete cDNA molecules. A single record per CDR3 protein comes from TCRdb applying MiXCR to the 5' RACE reads. The sample has about 25,000 distinct CDR3 sequences, around 4% seen once; the top ten hold about an eighth. The chain uses TRBV3-2 and TRBJ2-3; TRBD2 was called by the table and not checked on the DNA. TRBV3-2 is a pseudogene. This sequence was found in an adult who was a healthcare worker with PCR-confirmed SARS-CoV-2 infection or an uninfected control (not recorded which). Input material: whole blood. CDR3 sequence: CASSQVPAGGEGDTQYF. CDR3 nucleotide sequence: TGTGCCAGCAGCCAAGTTCCAGCGGGAGGAGAAGGAGATACGCAGTATTTT.